This TCR beta chain was observed in a study of early T cells in non-severe SARS-CoV-2 infection. TCRdb processed the 5' RACE reads anew with MiXCR; each CDR3 protein has one entry. Among tens of thousands of distinct CDR3 sequences listed, about a tenth were seen once. Germline CDR1 is SNHLY and CDR2 is FYNNEI. The trim removed 4 bases at V and 9 bases at J, leaving 6 bases unmatched. The CDR3 extends over 15 amino acids. In its sample, this clonotype was seen many times. The sequencing here drew on whole blood, taken at baseline. V and J are TRBV2 and TRBJ2-1, with TRBD2 matching over 13 bases. The receptor's source is an adult who was a healthcare worker with PCR-confirmed SARS-CoV-2 infection or an uninfected control (not recorded which). The CDR3 region has the DNA TGTGCCAGCAGTGTCGGACTAGCGGGAGTTATTGAGCAGTTCTTC. Its translation: CASSVGLAGVIEQFF. The whole variable domain, filled in from reference TRBV2 and TRBJ2-1, reads EPEVTQTPSHQVTQMGQEVILRCVPISNHLYFYWYRQILGQKVEFLVSFYNNEISEKSEIFDDQFSVERPDGSNFTLKIRSTKLEDSAMYFCASSVGLAGVIEQFFGPGTRLTVL.